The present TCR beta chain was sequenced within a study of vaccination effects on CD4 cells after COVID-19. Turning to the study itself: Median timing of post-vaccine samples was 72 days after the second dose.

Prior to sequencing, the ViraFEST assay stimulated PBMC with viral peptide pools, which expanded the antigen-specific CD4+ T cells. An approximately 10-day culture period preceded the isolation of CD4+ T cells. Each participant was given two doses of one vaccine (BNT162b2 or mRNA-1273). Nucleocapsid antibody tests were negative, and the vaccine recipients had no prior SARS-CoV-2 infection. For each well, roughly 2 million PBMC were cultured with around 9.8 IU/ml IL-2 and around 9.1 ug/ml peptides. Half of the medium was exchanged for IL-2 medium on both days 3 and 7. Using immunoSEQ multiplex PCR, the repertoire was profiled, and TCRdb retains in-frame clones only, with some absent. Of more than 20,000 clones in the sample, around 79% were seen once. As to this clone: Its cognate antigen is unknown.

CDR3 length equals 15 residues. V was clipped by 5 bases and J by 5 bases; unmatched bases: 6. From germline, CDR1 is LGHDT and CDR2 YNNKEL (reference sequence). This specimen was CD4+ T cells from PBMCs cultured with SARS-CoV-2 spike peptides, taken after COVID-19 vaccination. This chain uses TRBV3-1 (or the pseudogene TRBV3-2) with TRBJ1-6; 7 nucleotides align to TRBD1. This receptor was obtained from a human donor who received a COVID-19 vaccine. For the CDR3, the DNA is TGTGCCAGCAGCGGGGGACAGAATAATAATTCACCCCTCCACTTT. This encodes CASSGGQNNNSPLHF.